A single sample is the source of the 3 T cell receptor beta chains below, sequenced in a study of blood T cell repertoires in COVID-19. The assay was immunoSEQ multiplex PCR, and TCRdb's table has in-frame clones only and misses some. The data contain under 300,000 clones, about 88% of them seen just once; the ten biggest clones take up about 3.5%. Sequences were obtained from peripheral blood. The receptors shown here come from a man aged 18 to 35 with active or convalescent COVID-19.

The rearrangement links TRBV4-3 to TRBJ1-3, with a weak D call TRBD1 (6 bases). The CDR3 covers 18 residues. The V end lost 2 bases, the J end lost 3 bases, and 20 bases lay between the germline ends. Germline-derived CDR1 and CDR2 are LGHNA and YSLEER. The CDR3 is CASSQWWDTGTVGNTIYF. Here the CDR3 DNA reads TGCGCCAGCAGCCAATGGTGGGACACAGGGACGGTTGGAAACACCATATATTTT.

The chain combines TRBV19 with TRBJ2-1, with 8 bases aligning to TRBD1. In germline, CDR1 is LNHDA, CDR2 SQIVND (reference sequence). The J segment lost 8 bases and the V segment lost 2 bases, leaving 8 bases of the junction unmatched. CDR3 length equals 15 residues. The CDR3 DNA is TGTGCCAGTAGTATAACGCGGACAGGGTTTGATGAGCAGTTCTTC. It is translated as CASSITRTGFDEQFF.

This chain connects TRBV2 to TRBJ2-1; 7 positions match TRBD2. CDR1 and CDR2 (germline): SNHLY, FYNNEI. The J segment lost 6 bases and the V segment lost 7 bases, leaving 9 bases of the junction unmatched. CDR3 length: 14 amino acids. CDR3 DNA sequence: TGTGCCAGCAACCCGACTAGCTCAGTCAATGAGCAGTTCTTC. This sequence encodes CASNPTSSVNEQFF.